Listed below are T cell receptor beta chains from one sample, sequenced in a study of blood T cell repertoires in COVID-19. Sequenced by immunoSEQ multiplex PCR; TCRdb stores in-frame clones only, minus some. The sample has around 74,000 clones; around 90% are singletons. The sample taken for sequencing was peripheral blood. The source is a man between 50 and 59 years old with active COVID-19. Both conserved end residues are trimmed from each CDR3.

TRBJ2-3,TRBV9,ASSVKGGADTQY
TRBJ2-2,TRBV3-1/TRBV3-2,ASSQFGGTVGELF
TRBJ1-2,TRBV7-8,ASSPRDSRGYT
TRBJ2-7,TRBV19,ASAAGSGGYEQY
TRBJ2-7,TRBV28,ASSTRTGGIRYEQY
TRBJ1-6,TRBV10-2,ASSENMGRGESSPLH
TRBJ2-3,TRBV14,ASSRLRTDTQY
TRBJ2-5,TRBV29-1,SAIRDSGLGAQY
TRBJ1-1,TRBV5-4,ASSLVGQINTEAF
TRBJ2-1,TRBV9,ASSVGSSGGVSEQF
TRBJ2-6,TRBV3-1/TRBV3-2,ASSRQVPGANVLT
TRBJ2-3,TRBV14,ASSPLASDTQY
TRBJ2-7,TRBV27,ASSLLGQKSGPYEQY
TRBJ2-3,TRBV7-3,ASSAVFRGTDTQY
TRBJ1-4,TRBV19,ASSIAGGGEKLF
TRBJ2-5,TRBV7-8,ASSLQGQGRWTQY
TRBJ2-3,TRBV11-3,ASSLGRSMGDTQY
TRBJ1-2,TRBV11-2,ASSPRTGGAGYT